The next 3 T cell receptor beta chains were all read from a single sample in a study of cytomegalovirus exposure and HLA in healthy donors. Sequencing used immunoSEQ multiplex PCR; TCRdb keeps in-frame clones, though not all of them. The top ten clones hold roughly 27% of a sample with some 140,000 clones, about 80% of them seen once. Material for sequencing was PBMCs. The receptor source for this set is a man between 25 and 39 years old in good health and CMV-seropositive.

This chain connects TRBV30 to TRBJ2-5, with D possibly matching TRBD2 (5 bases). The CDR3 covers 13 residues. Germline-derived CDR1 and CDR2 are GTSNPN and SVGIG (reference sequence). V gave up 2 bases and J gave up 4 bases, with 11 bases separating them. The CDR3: CAWSPPRGETQYF. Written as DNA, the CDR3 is TGTGCCTGGAGTCCCCCCCGGGGAGAGACCCAGTACTTC.

CDR3 amino acids: CASSGGTGGEETQYF. CDR3 DNA sequence: TGCGCCAGCAGCGGGGGGACAGGGGGTGAGGAGACCCAGTACTTC. The chain couples TRBV5-1 to TRBJ2-5; 11 nucleotides agree with TRBD1. Losses at the gene ends were 4 bases for V and 5 bases for J; bases not matched to a gene: 7. This CDR3 has 15 amino acids. Germline V CDR1 and CDR2: SGHRS, YFSETQ.

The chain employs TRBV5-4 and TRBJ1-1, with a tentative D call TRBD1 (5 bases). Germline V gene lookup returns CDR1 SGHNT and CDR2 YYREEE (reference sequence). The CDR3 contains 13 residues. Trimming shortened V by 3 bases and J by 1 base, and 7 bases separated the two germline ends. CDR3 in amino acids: CASSWTTNTEAFF. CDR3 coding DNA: TGTGCCAGCAGCTGGACAACGAACACTGAAGCTTTCTTT. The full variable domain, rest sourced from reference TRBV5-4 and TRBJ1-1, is ETGVTQSPTHLIKTRGQQVTLRCSSQSGHNTVSWYQQALGQGPQFIFQYYREEENGRGNFPPRFSGLQFPNYSSELNVNALELDDSALYLCASSWTTNTEAFFGQGTRLTVV.